These T cell receptor beta chains were read from a single sample in a study of PD-L1 blockade in urothelial cancer. Clones were read by immunoSEQ multiplex PCR, and TCRdb kept only the in-frame ones, dropping some. The table lists under 95,000 clones, 84% of them singletons, with approximately 2.1% in the top ten. Specimen: PBMCs, collected around atezolizumab (anti-PD-L1) treatment. These receptors were taken from a man aged 60 to 69 with urothelial cancer. Both conserved end residues are part of each CDR3. A D gene is named only where the DNA matches it firmly. Clone size is not always given. Where it is, it says once, few, many or a class for expanded clones.

TRBV19	TRBJ2-5	.	.	TGTGCCAGTAGTGCCCCCTACAGGGCACAAGAGACCCAGTACTTC	CASSAPYRAQETQYF
TRBV18	TRBJ2-7	.	.	TGTGCCAGCTCATCGAGCACCGACGAGCAGTACTTC	CASSSSTDEQYF
TRBV4-3	TRBJ2-3	.	.	TGCGCCAGCAGCCAAGATTGGGCCCCGAACACAGATACGCAGTATTTT	CASSQDWAPNTDTQYF
TRBV5-1	TRBJ2-4	.	.	TGCGCCAGCAGCTTGGAGGAGGGGCGCAGGAACATTCAGTACTTC	CASSLEEGRRNIQYF
TRBV6-1	TRBJ1-4	.	.	TGTGCCAGCAGCCTCCAGGGGAGGGCTAATGAAAAACTGTTTTTT	CASSLQGRANEKLFF
TRBV11-3	TRBJ2-7	.	TRBD1	TGTGCCAGCAGCTTAGCTCGGGACAGGGGATACTACGAGCAGTACTTC	CASSLARDRGYYEQYF
TRBV6-6	TRBJ1-2	.	.	TGTGCCAGCAGTACCCCGGGACATAATCCGAGCTACACCTTC	CASSTPGHNPSYTF
TRBV29-1	TRBJ2-7	.	TRBD2	TGCAGCGTTGTTAGCGGGAGGGCGAGATACGAGCAGTACTTC	CSVVSGRARYEQYF
TRBV6-4	TRBJ2-4	.	TRBD1	TGTGCCAGCAGTGACCGGGGACAGGGGCTGATTCTAGCCAAAAACATTCAGTACTTC	CASSDRGQGLILAKNIQYF
TRBV10-3	TRBJ2-7	.	TRBD2	TGTGCCATCAGTGAGAGGACTAGCGGGACCTCCTACGAGCAGTACTTC	CAISERTSGTSYEQYF
TRBV19	TRBJ2-7	.	TRBD2	TGTGCCAGTAGTAGGGGGCTAGCGGGAGGCCGCCGGGCCTACGAGCAGTACTTC	CASSRGLAGGRRAYEQYF
TRBV27	TRBJ2-7	.	TRBD2	TGTGCCAGCAGTGAGCGGACTAGCCTCTACGAGCAGTACTTC	CASSERTSLYEQYF
TRBV30	TRBJ2-7	.	TRBD2	TGTGCCTGTATGGTAAAGGGACTAGCGGGACGAATCGGGTACTTC	CACMVKGLAGRIGYF
TRBV18	TRBJ1-2	.	TRBD1	TGTGCCAGCTCACCGGGACAGGGGAACGACTATGGCTACACCTTC	CASSPGQGNDYGYTF
TRBV6-5	TRBJ2-1	.	TRBD2	TGTGCCAGCAGTTCCTTAAGCGGGAGGGCCGGAAATGAGCAGTTCTTC	CASSSLSGRAGNEQFF
TRBV10-1	TRBJ1-5	.	.	TGCGCCAGCAGTGCAGGGATCAATCAGCCCCAGCATTTT	CASSAGINQPQHF
TRBV10-3	TRBJ1-5	.	TRBD1	TGTGCCATCAGTGAGCCGAAGGGGGCTCAGCATTTT	CAISEPKGAQHF
TRBV11-3	TRBJ2-3	.	TRBD1	TGTGCCAGCAGTACAGGGGGCACAGATACGCAGTATTTT	CASSTGGTDTQYF
TRBV7-9	TRBJ2-1	.	TRBD2	TGTGCCAGCAGCCGCAGCGGGATTCGGGACAATGAGCAGTTCTTC	CASSRSGIRDNEQFF
TRBV15	TRBJ1-1	.	TRBD1	TGTGCCGCTCGACAGGGGGCGAACACTGAAGCTTTCTTT	CAARQGANTEAFF
TRBV9	TRBJ2-1	once	TRBD2	TGTGCCAGCAGCGTAGCGGGAGGGTCACCCTACAATGAGCAGTTCTTC	CASSVAGGSPYNEQFF
TRBV28	TRBJ2-7	.	.	TGTGCCAGCAGGGGTAGCGGCTACGAGCAGTACTTC	CASRGSGYEQYF
TRBV9	TRBJ1-1	.	.	TGTGCCAGCAGCTCCTCTAGAAGGACTTTCTTT	CASSSSRRTFF
TRBV20-1	TRBJ1-2	.	.	TGCTCGTACAGCTCTAACTATGGCTACACCTTC	CSYSSNYGYTF
TRBV6-5	TRBJ2-2	.	TRBD1	TGTGCCAGCAGCCCACAGGGGTGGAACACCGGGGAGCTGTTTTTT	CASSPQGWNTGELFF
TRBV27	TRBJ2-7	.	TRBD2	TGTGCCAGCAGTGAGAGGAGCGGGACTTACTCCTACGAGCAGTACTTC	CASSERSGTYSYEQYF
TRBV11-2	TRBJ2-2	.	TRBD2	TGTGCCAGCAGCCCTACGACTAGCGGGAGTCGTAGGGACACCGGGGAGCTGTTTTTT	CASSPTTSGSRRDTGELFF
TRBV6-1	TRBJ1-2	.	.	TGTGCCAGCAGTGAGTTTCAGGGATCTAACTATGGCTACACCTTC	CASSEFQGSNYGYTF
TRBV6-4	TRBJ2-1	.	.	TGTGCCAGCAGTGACTCGATGCAAGCGAATGAGCAGTTCTTC	CASSDSMQANEQFF
TRBV5-1	TRBJ2-5	.	TRBD1	TGCGCCAGCACTAATTGGGGACAGGGAAGGGGAGAGACCCAGTACTTC	CASTNWGQGRGETQYF
TRBV21-1	TRBJ2-1	.	.	TGTGCCAGCAGCGATACAAAGGGGAGGCGACTCTCCTACAATGAGCAGTTCTTC	CASSDTKGRRLSYNEQFF
TRBV27	TRBJ2-7	.	TRBD2	TGTGCCAGCAGTTCCCTACTAGCGGGAGGGTACGAGCAGTACTTC	CASSSLLAGGYEQYF
TRBV5-5	TRBJ1-5	few	TRBD1	TGTGCCAGCAGCCCGAACTTCGCACAGGGGCAGCCCCAGCATTTT	CASSPNFAQGQPQHF
TRBV5-1	TRBJ1-2	.	.	TGCGCCAGCAGCTTGGAAAGACACCAAAACTATGGCTACACCTTC	CASSLERHQNYGYTF
TRBV5-1	TRBJ2-7	few	TRBD2	TGCGCCAGCAGCTTGGGGACTAGCGGGGGTGGCTACGAGCAGTACTTC	CASSLGTSGGGYEQYF
TRBV29-1	TRBJ1-3	.	.	TGCAGCGTTGTAACTAACGGGAACACCATATATTTT	CSVVTNGNTIYF
TRBV25-1	TRBJ1-1	.	.	TGTGCCAGCAGTGCGGGGAACACTGAAGCTTTCTTT	CASSAGNTEAFF
TRBV5-1	TRBJ1-1	once	.	TGCGCCAGCAGCCCGATGGAAACAGGGCGGAACACTGAAGCTTTCTTT	CASSPMETGRNTEAFF
TRBV5-1	TRBJ2-4	.	TRBD2	TGCGCCAGCAGCTTGGCGGCTAGCGGCAGTCAAGCCAAAAACATTCAGTACTTC	CASSLAASGSQAKNIQYF
TRBV20-1	TRBJ2-7	.	.	TGCAGTGCTAGAGACAAACTCGAGCAGTACTTC	CSARDKLEQYF
TRBV5-8	TRBJ2-3	once	.	TGTGCCAGTATACGGACAGATACGCAGTATTTT	CASIRTDTQYF
TRBV7-6	TRBJ2-7	.	.	TGTGCCAGCAGCTTAGCGGGGCCAGTACCAACCTACGAGCAGTACTTC	CASSLAGPVPTYEQYF
TRBV9	TRBJ1-3	.	.	TGTGCCAGCAGCCCCCGACTGCTCCCCGGCTCTGGAAACACCATATATTTT	CASSPRLLPGSGNTIYF
TRBV7-2	TRBJ2-1	.	TRBD2	TGTGCCAGCAGCACCGGAAGCGGGAGGGCCTACAATGAGCAGTTCTTC	CASSTGSGRAYNEQFF
TRBV7-9	TRBJ1-2	.	TRBD1	TGTGCCAGCAGCTCAGACAGGGGTTATGGCTATGGCTACACCTTC	CASSSDRGYGYGYTF
TRBV30	TRBJ2-7	.	.	TGTGCCTGGAGTCTAGACCGCACCCTCTCCTACGAGCAGTACTTC	CAWSLDRTLSYEQYF
TRBV5-1	TRBJ2-3	once	.	TGCGCCAGCAGCCTAGGAGGTACAGATACGCAGTATTTT	CASSLGGTDTQYF
TRBV30	TRBJ1-5	few	.	TGTGCCTGGAGTCGCGACACAAATCAGCCCCAGCATTTT	CAWSRDTNQPQHF